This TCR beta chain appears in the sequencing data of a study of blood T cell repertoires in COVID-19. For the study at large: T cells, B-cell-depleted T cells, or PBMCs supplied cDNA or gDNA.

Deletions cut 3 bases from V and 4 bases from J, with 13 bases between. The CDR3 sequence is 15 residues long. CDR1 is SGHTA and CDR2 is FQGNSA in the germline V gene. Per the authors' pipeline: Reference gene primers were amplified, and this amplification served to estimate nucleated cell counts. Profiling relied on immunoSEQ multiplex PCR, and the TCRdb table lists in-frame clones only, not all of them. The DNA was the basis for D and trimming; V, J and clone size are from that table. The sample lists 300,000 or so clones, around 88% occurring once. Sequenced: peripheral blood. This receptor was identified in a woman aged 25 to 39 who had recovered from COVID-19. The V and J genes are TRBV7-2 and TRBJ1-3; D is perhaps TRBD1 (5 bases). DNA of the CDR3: TGTGCCAGCAGCTTCCTCGGGCAGGGAGGAAACACCATATATTTT. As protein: CASSFLGQGGNTIYF.